A single sample gave rise to the 5 T cell receptor beta chains below, sequenced in a study of T cells after posttransplantation cyclophosphamide (dated by TCRdb to the mid-2010s). Library prep was done by the immunoSEQ multiplex PCR assay. The immuneACCESS repertoire file appears here via TCRdb, limited to in-frame rearrangements. These files lack a portion of the clones; in checked studies, under half of the deficit traces to unresolved V genes, and the cause of the others is not known. This sample holds roughly 40,000 clones in total, without any singletons. The top ten constitute approximately 4.5% of the sample. The sequencing sample was made of PBMCs. Every receptor here comes from a woman aged 45-59 years in good health and a related stem cell transplant donor.

This clone has at least ten counts. V and J are TRBV12-5 and TRBJ2-3; TRBD1 matches 9 bases. In germline, CDR1 is LGHNT, CDR2 FRNRAP. V shed 6 bases, J shed 2 bases, and the junction held 6 bases outside the gene matches. This CDR3 comprises 15 residues. In nucleotides, the CDR3 is TGTGCTAGTGGCCCCCGACAGGGGGTCACAGATACGCAGTATTTT. Protein: CASGPRQGVTDTQYF.

This clone was observed a handful of times. The V call is TRBV9, the J call TRBJ2-3; 9 bases match TRBD2. Losses at the gene ends were 0 bases for V and 7 bases for J; bases not matched to a gene: 12. CDR1 and CDR2 (germline): SGDLS, YYNGEE. The CDR3 totals 17 residues. CDR3 DNA: TGTGCCAGCAGCGTAGGGGGGAGCGGGGGGCCTCGGAATACGCAGTATTTT. Residues: CASSVGGSGGPRNTQYF.

This clone was counted ten times or more. This chain links TRBV19 with TRBJ1-1, with D possibly TRBD1 on 5 matching bases. Deletions cut 2 bases from V and 2 bases from J, with 12 bases between. There are 15 residues in the CDR3. The V gene's germline CDR1 is LNHDA and CDR2 SQIVND (reference sequence). Written as DNA, the CDR3 is TGTGCCAGTAGTATATTGGGAGGGGCCAACACTGAAGCTTTCTTT. It translates to CASSILGGANTEAFF. Based on the CDR3 plus reference TRBV19 and TRBJ1-1, the full variable domain is DGGITQSPKYLFRKEGQNVTLSCEQNLNHDAMYWYRQDPGQGLRLIYYSQIVNDFQKGDIAEGYSVSREKKESFPLTVTSAQKNPTAFYLCASSILGGANTEAFFGQGTRLTVV.

Only a few counts were recorded for this clone. V and J are TRBV30 and TRBJ2-5, with D possibly matching TRBD1 (5 bases). The end of the DNA is better explained by TRBJ2-7, so the J call may be wrong. CDR1 GTSNPN and CDR2 SVGIG come from the germline V gene (reference sequence). The length of the CDR3 is 13 residues. CDR3 sequence (DNA): TGTGCCTGGAGTACAGGTGCCTCTTACGAGCAGTACTTC. Translation: CAWSTGASYEQYF.

As regards this clone: A much larger clone is a single base away; this may be a read error. V and J are TRBV4-3 and TRBJ2-3, with D possibly being TRBD1 (6 bases). CDR1 is LGHNA, CDR2 YSLEER, per germline. V was trimmed by 1 base and J by 2 bases, leaving 19 bases between them. The CDR3 covers 18 residues. This CDR3 is CASSQGPRAGVFTDTQYF. Written as DNA, the CDR3 is TGCGCCAGCAGCCAAGGTCCCAGGGCAGGGGTTTTCACAGATACGCAGTATTTT.